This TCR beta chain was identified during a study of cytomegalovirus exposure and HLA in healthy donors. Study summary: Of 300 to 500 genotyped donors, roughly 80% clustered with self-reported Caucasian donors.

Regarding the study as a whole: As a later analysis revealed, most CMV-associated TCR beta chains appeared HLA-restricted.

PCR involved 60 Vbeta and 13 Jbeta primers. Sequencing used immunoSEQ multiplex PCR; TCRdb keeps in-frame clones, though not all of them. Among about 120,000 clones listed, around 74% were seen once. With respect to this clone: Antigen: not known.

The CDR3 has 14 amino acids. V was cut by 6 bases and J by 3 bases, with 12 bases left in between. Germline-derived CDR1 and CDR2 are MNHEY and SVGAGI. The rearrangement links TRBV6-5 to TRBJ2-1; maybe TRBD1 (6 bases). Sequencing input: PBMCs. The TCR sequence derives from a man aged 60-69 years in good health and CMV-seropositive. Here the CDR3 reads CASRRDTSYNEQFF. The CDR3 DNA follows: TGTGCCAGCAGGAGGGACACAAGCTACAATGAGCAGTTCTTC.